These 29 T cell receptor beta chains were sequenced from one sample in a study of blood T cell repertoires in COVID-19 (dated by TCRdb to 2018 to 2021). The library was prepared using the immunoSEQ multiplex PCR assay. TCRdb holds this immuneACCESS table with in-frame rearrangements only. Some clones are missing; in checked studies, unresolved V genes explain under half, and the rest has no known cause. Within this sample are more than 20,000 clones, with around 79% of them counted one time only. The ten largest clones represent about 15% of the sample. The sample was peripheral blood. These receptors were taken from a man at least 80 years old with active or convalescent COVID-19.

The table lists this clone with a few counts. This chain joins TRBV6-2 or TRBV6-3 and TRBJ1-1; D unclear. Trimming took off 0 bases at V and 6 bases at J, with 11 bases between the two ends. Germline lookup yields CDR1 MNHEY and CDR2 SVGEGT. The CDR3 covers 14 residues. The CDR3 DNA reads TGTGCCAGCAGTTACTCCCACCGGAGGTCTGAAGCTTTCTTT. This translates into CASSYSHRRSEAFF.

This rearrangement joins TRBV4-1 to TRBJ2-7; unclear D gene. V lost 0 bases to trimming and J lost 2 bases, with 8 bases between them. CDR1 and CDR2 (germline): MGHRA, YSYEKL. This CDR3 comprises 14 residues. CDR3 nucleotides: TGCGCCAGCAGCCAAGAAGACTCGGCCTACGAGCAGTACTTC. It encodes CASSQEDSAYEQYF.

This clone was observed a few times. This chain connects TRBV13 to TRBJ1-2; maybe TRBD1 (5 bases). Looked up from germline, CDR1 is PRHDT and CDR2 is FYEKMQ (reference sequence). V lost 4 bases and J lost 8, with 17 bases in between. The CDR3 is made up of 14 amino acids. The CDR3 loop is CASSSFWGGEGYTF. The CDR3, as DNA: TGTGCCAGCAGCTCCTTTTGGGGGGGTGAAGGCTACACCTTC.

In nucleotides, the CDR3 is TGTGCCAGCAGCCACGGGGGAAGGGGAACTGAAGCTTTCTTT. Translation gives CASSHGGRGTEAFF. The chain uses TRBV3-1 (or the pseudogene TRBV3-2) and TRBJ1-1; D is possibly TRBD1 (5 bases). Germline V gene lookup returns CDR1 LGHDT and CDR2 YNNKEL (reference sequence). The CDR3 spans 14 residues. V lost 3 bases to trimming and J lost 5 bases, with 13 bases between them.

The CDR3 region has the DNA TGTGCCAGCAGCGGGACAGGGGACACTGAAGCTTTCTTT. Residues: CASSGTGDTEAFF. The J gene is TRBJ1-1, the V gene TRBV5-5; 10 nucleotides match TRBD1. The ends lost 4 bases at V and 3 bases at J; junction bases unmatched: 0. Germline CDR1 SGHKS, CDR2 YYEKEE (reference sequence). The CDR3 is made up of 13 amino acids.

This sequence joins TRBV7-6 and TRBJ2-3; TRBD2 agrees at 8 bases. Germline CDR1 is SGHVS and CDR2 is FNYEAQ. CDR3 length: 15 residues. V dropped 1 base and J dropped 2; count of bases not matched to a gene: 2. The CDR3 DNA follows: TGTGCCAGCAGCTTAGGCGGGGGGACCACAGATACGCAGTATTTT. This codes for CASSLGGGTTDTQYF.

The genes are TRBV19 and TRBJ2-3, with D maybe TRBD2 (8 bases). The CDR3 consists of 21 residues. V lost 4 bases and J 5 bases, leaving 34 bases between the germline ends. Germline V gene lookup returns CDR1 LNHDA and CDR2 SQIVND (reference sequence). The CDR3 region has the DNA TGTGCCAGTAGTAATTACGGACCGGGACAGCTCGGCAGCGGGGGATTAGATACGCAGTATTTT. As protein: CASSNYGPGQLGSGGLDTQYF.

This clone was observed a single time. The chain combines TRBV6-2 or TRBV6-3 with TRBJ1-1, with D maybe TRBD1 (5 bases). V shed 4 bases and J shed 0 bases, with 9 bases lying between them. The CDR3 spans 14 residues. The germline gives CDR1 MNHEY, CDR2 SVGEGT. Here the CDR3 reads CASSSRRVNTEAFF. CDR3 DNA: TGTGCCAGCAGTTCCCGCAGGGTGAACACTGAAGCTTTCTTT.

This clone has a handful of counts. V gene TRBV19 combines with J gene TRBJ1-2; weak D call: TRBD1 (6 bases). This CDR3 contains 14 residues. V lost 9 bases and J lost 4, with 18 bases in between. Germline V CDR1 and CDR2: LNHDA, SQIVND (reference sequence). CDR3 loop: CASLNPDRTYGYTF. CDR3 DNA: TGTGCCAGCCTCAACCCGGACAGAACCTATGGCTACACCTTC.

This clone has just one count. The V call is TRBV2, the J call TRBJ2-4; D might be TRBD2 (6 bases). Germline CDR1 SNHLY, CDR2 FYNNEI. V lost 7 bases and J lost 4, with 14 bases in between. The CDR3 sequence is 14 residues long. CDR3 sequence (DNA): TGTGCCAGCACCTCTTCGGAGGGGAAAAACATTCAGTACTTC. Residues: CASTSSEGKNIQYF.

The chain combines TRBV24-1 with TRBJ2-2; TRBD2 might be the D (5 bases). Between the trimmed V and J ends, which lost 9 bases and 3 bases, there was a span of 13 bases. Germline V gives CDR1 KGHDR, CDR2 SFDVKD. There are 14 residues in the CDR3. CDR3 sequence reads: CATSGEIDTGELFF. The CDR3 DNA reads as TGTGCCACCTCTGGGGAGATCGACACCGGGGAGCTGTTTTTT.

The CDR3 coding sequence is TGCGCCAGCAGCTTGATGGGACAGAGCTCCTATAATTCACCCCTCCACTTT. Protein: CASSLMGQSSYNSPLHF. The V gene is TRBV5-1, the J gene TRBJ1-6; 7 bases are shared with TRBD1. The CDR3 covers 17 residues. V lost 1 base, J lost 0 bases, and 4 bases stayed unmatched. From germline, CDR1 is SGHRS and CDR2 YFSETQ.

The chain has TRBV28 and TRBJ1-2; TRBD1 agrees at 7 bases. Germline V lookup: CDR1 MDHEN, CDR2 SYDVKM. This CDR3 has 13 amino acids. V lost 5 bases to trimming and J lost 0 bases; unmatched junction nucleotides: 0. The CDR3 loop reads CASSTGANYGYTF. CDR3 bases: TGTGCCAGCAGTACAGGGGCTAACTATGGCTACACCTTC.

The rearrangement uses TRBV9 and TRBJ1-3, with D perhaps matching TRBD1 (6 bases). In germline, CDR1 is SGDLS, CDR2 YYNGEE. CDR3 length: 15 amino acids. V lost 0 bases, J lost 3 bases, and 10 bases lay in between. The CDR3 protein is CASSVGGGSGNTIYF. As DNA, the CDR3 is TGTGCCAGCAGCGTAGGGGGGGGCAGTGGAAACACCATATATTTT.

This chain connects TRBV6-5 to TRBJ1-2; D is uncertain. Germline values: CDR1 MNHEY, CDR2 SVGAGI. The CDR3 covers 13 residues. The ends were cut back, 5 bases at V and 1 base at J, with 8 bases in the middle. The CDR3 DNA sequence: TGTGCCAGCAGTCCCAGGATTAACTATGGCTACACCTTC. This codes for CASSPRINYGYTF.

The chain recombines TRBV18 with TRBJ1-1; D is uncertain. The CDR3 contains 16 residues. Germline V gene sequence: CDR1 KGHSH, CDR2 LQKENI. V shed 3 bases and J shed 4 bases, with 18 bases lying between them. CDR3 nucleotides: TGTGCCAGCTCACCGTCCCCTGGAGGAGGGAGCACTGAAGCTTTCTTT. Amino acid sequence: CASSPSPGGGSTEAFF. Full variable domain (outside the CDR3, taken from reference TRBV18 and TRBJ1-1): NAGVMQNPRHLVRRRGQEARLRCSPMKGHSHVYWYRQLPEEGLKFMVYLQKENIIDESGMPKERFSAEFPKEGPSILRIQQVVRGDSAAYFCASSPSPGGGSTEAFFGQGTRLTVV.

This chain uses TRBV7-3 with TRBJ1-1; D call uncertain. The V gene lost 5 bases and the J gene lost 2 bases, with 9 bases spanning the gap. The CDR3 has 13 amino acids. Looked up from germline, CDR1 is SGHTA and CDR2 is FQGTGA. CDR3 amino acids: CASSISVNTEAFF. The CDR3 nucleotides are TGTGCCAGCAGCATAAGCGTCAACACTGAAGCTTTCTTT.

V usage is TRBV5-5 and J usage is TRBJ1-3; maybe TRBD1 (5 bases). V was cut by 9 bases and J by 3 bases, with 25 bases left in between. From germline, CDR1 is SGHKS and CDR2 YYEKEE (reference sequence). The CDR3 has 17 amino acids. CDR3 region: CAIPQGAGDFNGNTIYF. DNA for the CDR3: TGTGCCATCCCTCAAGGGGCAGGTGACTTTAATGGAAACACCATATATTTT. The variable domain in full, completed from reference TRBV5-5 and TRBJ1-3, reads DAGVTQSPTHLIKTRGQQVTLRCSPISGHKSVSWYQQVLGQGPQFIFQYYEKEERGRGNFPDRFSARQFPNYSSELNVNALLLGDSALYLCAIPQGAGDFNGNTIYFGEGSWLTVV.

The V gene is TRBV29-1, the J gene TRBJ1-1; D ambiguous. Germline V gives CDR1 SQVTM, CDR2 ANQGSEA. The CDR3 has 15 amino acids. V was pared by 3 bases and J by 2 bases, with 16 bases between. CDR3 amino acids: CSVELQAALNTEAFF. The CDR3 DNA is TGCAGCGTTGAGCTGCAGGCTGCCCTTAACACTGAAGCTTTCTTT.

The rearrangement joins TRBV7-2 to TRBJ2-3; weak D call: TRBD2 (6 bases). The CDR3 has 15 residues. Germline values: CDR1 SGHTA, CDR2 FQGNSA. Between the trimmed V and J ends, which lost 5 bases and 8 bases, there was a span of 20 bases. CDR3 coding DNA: TGTGCCAGCAGCGCCGGGGCCGGGGGTAAGGGTACGCAGTATTTT. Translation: CASSAGAGGKGTQYF.

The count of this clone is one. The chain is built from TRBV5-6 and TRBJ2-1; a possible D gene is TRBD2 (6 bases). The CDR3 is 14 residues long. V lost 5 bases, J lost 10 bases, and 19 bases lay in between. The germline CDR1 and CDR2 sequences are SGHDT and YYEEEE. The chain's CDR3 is CASSSRTILREQFF. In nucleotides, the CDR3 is TGTGCCAGCAGTTCGAGGACTATATTGAGGGAGCAGTTCTTC.

CDR3 in DNA: TGTGCCAGCTCACCACCCAGGGCAGGAGCCAAAAACATTCAGTACTTC. Translation: CASSPPRAGAKNIQYF. This sequence joins TRBV18 and TRBJ2-4; D may be TRBD1 (5 bases). V lost 0 bases, J lost 0 bases, and 9 bases lay in between. The CDR3 spans 16 residues. Per germline, CDR1 KGHSH and CDR2 LQKENI.

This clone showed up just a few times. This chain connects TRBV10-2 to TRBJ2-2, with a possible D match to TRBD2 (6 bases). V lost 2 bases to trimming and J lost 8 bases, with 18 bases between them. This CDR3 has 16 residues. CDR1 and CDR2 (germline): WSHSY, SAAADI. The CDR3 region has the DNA TGCGCCAGCAGTGAGAGAACGCCGGCGGGAATAGGGGAGCTGTTTTTT. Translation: CASSERTPAGIGELFF.

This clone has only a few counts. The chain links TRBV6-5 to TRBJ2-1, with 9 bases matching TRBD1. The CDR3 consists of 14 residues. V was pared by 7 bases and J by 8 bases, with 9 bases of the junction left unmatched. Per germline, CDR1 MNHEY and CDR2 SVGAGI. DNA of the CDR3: TGTGCCAGCAATCCGGGACAGGGCCAGGATGAGCAGTTCTTC. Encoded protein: CASNPGQGQDEQFF.

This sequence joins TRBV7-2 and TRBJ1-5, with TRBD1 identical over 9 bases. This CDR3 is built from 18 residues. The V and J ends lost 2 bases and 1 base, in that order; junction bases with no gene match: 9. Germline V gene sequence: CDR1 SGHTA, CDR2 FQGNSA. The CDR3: CASSLRTGGERSNQPQHF. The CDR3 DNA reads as TGTGCCAGCAGCTTAAGAACAGGGGGCGAGAGAAGCAATCAGCCCCAGCATTTT.

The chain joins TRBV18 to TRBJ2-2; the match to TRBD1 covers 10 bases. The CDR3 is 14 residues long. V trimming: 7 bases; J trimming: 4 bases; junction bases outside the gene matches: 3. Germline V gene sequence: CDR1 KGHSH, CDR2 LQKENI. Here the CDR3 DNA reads TGTGCCAGCTACCGGGACAGGGGCACCGGGGAGCTGTTTTTT. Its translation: CASYRDRGTGELFF.

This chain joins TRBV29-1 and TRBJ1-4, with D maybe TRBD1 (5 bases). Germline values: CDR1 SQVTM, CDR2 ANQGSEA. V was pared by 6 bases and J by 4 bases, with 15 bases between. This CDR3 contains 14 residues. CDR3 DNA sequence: TGCAGCGTGGCAGGGATCTTTGGTAATGAAAAACTGTTTTTT. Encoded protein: CSVAGIFGNEKLFF.

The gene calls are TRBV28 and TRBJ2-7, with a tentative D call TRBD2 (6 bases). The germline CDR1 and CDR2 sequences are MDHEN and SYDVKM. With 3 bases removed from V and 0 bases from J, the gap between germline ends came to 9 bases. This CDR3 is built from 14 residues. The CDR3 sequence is CASSLFGSSYEQYF. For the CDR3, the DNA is TGTGCCAGCAGTTTGTTCGGGAGCTCCTACGAGCAGTACTTC.

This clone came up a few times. CDR3 nucleotide sequence: TGTGCCAGCAGTGAACCCTCGACAGGTTTGAATGGCTACACCTTC. It yields the protein CASSEPSTGLNGYTF. V and J are TRBV6-1 and TRBJ1-2; possibly TRBD1 for D (6 bases). Trimming shortened V by 2 bases and J by 6 bases, and 16 bases separated the two germline ends. CDR1 and CDR2 from the germline V gene are MNHNS and SASEGT. The CDR3 is 15 amino acids.